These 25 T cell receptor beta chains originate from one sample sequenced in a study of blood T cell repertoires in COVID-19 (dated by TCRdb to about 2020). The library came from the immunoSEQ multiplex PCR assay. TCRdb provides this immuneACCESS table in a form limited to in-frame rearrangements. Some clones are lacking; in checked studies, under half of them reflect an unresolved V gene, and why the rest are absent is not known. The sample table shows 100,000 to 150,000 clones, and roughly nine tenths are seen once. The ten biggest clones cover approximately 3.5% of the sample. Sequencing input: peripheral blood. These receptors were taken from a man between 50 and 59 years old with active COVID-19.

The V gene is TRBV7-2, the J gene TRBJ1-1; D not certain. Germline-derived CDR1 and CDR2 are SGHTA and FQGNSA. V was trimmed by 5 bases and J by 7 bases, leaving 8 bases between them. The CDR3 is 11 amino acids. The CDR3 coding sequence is TGTGCCAGCAGCATCGGAGTTGAAGCTTTCTTT. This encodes CASSIGVEAFF.

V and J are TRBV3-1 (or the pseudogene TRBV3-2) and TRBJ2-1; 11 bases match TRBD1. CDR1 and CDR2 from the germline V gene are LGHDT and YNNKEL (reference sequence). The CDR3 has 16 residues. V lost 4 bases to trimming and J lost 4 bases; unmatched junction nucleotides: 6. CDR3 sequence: CASSPGTGGYYNEQFF. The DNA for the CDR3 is TGTGCCAGCAGCCCCGGGACAGGGGGGTATTACAATGAGCAGTTCTTC.

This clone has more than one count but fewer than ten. Written as DNA, the CDR3 is TGCGCCAGCAGCCTCCTCTCTGGGGCCAACGTCCTGACTTTC. Translation: CASSLLSGANVLTF. The V gene is TRBV5-1, the J gene TRBJ2-6; D is unresolved. V was trimmed by 4 bases and J by 0 bases, leaving 5 bases between them. Germline CDR1 reads SGHRS; CDR2 reads YFSETQ. The CDR3 sequence is 14 residues long.

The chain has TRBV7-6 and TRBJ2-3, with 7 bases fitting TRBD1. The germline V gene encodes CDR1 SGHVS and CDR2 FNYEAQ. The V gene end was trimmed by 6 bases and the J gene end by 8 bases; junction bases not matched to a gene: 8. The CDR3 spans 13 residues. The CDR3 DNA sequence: TGTGCCAGCAGTCCTACAGGGGAAGGTACGCAGTATTTT. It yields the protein CASSPTGEGTQYF.

CDR3 region: CASSPRQHTGELFF. The CDR3 bases are TGTGCCAGCTCACCAAGACAGCACACCGGGGAGCTGTTTTTT. The chain joins TRBV18 to TRBJ2-2; weak D call: TRBD1 (5 bases). There are 14 residues in the CDR3. The germline V gene encodes CDR1 KGHSH and CDR2 LQKENI. Trimming took off 2 bases at V and 3 bases at J, with 7 bases between the two ends.

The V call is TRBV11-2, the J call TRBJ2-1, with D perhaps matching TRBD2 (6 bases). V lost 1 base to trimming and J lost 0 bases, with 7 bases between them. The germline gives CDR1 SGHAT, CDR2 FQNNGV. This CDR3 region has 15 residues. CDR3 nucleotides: TGTGCCAGCAGCTTAGCGCGGGGCTCCTACAATGAGCAGTTCTTC. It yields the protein CASSLARGSYNEQFF.

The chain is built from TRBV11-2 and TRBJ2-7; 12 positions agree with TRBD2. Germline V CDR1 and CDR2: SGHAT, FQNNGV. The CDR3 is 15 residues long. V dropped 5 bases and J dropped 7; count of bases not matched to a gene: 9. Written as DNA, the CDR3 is TGTGCCAGCAGCCCCCCTAGCGGGAGGGCGGGAGAGCAGTACGTC. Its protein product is CASSPPSGRAGEQYV.

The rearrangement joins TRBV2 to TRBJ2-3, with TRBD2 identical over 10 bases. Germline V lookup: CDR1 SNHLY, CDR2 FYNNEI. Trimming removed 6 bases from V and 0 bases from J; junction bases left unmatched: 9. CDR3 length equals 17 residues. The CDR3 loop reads CASRRLLAGPSTDTQYF. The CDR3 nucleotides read TGTGCCAGCAGGAGGCTACTAGCGGGACCGAGCACAGATACGCAGTATTTT.

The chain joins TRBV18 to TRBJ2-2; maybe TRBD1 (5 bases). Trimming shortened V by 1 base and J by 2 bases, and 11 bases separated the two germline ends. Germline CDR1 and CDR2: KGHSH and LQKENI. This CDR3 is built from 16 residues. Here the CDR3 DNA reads TGTGCCAGCTCACCACAGGGTCAGGGAAACACCGGGGAGCTGTTTTTT. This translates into CASSPQGQGNTGELFF. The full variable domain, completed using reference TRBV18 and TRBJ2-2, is NAGVMQNPRHLVRRRGQEARLRCSPMKGHSHVYWYRQLPEEGLKFMVYLQKENIIDESGMPKERFSAEFPKEGPSILRIQQVVRGDSAAYFCASSPQGQGNTGELFFGEGSRLTVL.

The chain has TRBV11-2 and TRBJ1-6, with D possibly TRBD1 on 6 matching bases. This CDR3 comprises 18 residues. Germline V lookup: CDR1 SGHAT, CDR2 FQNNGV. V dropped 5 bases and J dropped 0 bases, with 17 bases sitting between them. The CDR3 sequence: CASSRRTAISSYNSPLHF. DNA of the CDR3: TGTGCCAGCAGCCGAAGGACAGCGATAAGCTCCTATAATTCACCCCTCCACTTT.

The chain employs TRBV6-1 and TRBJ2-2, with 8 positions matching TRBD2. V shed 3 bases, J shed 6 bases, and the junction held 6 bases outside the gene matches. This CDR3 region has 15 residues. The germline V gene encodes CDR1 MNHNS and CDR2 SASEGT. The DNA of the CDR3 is TGTGCCAGCAGTGATATGCGGGGGGCCTCCGGGGAGCTGTTTTTT. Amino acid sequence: CASSDMRGASGELFF.

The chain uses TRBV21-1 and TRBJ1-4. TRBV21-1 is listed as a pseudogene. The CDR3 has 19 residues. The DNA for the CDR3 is TGTGCCAGCACAAGGGGGGGCAGGAGAGACTTTTCAACTAATGAAAAACTGTTTTTT. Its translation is CASTRGGRRDFSTNEKLFF.

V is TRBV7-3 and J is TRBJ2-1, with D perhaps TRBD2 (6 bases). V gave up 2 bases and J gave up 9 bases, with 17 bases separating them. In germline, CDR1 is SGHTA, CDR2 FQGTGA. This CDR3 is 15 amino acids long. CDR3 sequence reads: CASSLSPTSLGEQFF. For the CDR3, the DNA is TGTGCCAGCAGCTTATCTCCGACTAGTCTGGGTGAGCAGTTCTTC.

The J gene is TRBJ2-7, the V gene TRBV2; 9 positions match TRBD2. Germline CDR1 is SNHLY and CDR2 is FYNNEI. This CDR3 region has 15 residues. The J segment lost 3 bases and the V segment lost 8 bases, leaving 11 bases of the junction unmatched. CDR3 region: CASGMPGLAVYEQYF. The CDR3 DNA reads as TGTGCCAGCGGAATGCCGGGACTAGCAGTCTACGAGCAGTACTTC.

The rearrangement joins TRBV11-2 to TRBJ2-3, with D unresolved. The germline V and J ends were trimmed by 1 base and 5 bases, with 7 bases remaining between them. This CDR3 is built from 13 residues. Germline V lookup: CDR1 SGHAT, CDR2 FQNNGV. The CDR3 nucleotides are TGTGCCAGCAGCTTAGGAACTGAAGATACGCAGTATTTT. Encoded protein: CASSLGTEDTQYF.

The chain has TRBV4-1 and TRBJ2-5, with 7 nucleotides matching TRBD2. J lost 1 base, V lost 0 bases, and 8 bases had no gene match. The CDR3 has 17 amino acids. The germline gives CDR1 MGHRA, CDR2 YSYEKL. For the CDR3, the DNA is TGCGCCAGCAGCCAAGATGGTAGAGGGAGGGGCCAAGAGACCCAGTACTTC. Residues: CASSQDGRGRGQETQYF.

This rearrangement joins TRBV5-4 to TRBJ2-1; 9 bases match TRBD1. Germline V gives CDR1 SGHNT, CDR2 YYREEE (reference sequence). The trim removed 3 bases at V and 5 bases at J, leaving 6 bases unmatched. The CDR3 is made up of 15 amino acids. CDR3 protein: CASSSPGTGHNEQFF. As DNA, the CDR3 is TGTGCCAGCAGCTCTCCCGGGACAGGGCACAATGAGCAGTTCTTC.

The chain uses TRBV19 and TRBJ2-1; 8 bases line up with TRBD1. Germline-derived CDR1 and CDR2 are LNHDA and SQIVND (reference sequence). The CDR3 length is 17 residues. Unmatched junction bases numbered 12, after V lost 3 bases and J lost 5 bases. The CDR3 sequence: CASSMARRGLLNNEQFF. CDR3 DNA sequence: TGTGCCAGTAGTATGGCTCGCAGGGGGCTGTTAAACAATGAGCAGTTCTTC.

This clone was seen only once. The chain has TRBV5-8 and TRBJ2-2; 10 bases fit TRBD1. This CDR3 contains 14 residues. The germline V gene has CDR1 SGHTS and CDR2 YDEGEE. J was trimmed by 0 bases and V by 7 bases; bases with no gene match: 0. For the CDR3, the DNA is TGTGCCAGCGGACAGGGGGCGAACACCGGGGAGCTGTTTTTT. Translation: CASGQGANTGELFF. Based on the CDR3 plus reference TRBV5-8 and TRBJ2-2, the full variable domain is EAGVTQSPTHLIKTRGQQATLRCSPISGHTSVYWYQQALGLGLQFLLWYDEGEERNRGNFPPRFSGRQFPNYSSELNVNALELEDSALYLCASGQGANTGELFFGEGSRLTVL.

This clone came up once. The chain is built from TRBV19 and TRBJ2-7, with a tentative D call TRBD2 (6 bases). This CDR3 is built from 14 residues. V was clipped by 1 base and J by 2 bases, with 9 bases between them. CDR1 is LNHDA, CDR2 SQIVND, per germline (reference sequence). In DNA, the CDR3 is TGTGCCAGTAGTATAGGTAGCGGTACCTACGAGCAGTACTTC. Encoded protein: CASSIGSGTYEQYF. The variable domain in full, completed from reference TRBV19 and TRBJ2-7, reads DGGITQSPKYLFRKEGQNVTLSCEQNLNHDAMYWYRQDPGQGLRLIYYSQIVNDFQKGDIAEGYSVSREKKESFPLTVTSAQKNPTAFYLCASSIGSGTYEQYFGPGTRLTVT.

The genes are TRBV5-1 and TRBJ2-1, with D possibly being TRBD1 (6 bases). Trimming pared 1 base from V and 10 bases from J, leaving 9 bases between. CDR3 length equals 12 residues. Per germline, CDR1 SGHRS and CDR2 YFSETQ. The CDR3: CASSLSGVEQFF. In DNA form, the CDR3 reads TGCGCCAGCAGCTTGTCAGGGGTGGAGCAGTTCTTC. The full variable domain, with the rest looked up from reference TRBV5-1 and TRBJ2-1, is KAGVTQTPRYLIKTRGQQVTLSCSPISGHRSVSWYQQTPGQGLQFLFEYFSETQRNKGNFPGRFSGRQFSNSRSEMNVSTLELGDSALYLCASSLSGVEQFFGPGTRLTVL.

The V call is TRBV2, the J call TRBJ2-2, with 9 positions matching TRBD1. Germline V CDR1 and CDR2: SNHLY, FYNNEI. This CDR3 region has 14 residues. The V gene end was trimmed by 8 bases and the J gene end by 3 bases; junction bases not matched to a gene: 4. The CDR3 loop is CASLTGGYTGELFF. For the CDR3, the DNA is TGTGCCAGCTTGACAGGGGGATACACCGGGGAGCTGTTTTTT.

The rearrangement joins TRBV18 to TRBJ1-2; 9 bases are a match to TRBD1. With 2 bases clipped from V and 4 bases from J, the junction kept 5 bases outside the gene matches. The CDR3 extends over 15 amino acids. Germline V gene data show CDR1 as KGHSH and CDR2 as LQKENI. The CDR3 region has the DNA TGTGCCAGCTCACCAGAAACAGGGGGCTCCTATGGCTACACCTTC. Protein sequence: CASSPETGGSYGYTF.

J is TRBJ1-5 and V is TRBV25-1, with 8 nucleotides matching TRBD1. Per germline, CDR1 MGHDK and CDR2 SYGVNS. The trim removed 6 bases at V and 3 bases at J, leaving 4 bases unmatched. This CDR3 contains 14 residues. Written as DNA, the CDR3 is TGTGCCAGCAGCCAGACAGGGGTCAATCAGCCCCAGCATTTT. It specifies CASSQTGVNQPQHF.

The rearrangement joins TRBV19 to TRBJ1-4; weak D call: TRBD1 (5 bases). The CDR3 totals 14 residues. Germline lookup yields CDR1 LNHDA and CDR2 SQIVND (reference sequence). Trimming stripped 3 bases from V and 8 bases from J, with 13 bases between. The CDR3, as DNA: TGTGCCAGTAGTATCGGGTTGCGGGGGGAAAAACTGTTTTTT. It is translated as CASSIGLRGEKLFF.